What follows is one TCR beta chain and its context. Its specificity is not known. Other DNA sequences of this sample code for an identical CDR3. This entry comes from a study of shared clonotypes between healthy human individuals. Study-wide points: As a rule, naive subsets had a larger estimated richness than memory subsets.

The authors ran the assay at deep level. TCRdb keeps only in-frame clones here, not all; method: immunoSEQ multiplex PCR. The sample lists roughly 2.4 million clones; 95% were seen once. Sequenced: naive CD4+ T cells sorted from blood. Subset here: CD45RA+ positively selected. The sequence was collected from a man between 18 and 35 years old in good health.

This CDR3 reads CASSLRGETQYF. The CDR3 DNA follows: TGTGCCAGCAGCTTACGCGGGGAGACCCAGTACTTC. The rearrangement joins TRBV11-2 to TRBJ2-5, with D possibly matching TRBD2 (5 bases). V was cut by 2 bases and J by 5 bases, with 6 bases left in between. This CDR3 is built from 12 residues. Germline CDR1 reads SGHAT; CDR2 reads FQNNGV.